The clone carrying this T cell receptor beta chain was found a few times. A read error may produce the germline difference seen at one junction end. This CDR3 comprises 16 residues. The germline CDR1 and CDR2 sequences are MGHDK and SYGVNS. The data derive from a study of metastatic and nonmetastatic thyroid tumors. Study-level information: Repertoires were compared across blood and tumor or nodule tissue from malignant and benign thyroid patients.

Each patient came to thyroid surgery without any prior treatment (of any kind). The authors' processing: The study's classifier, a distant-metastasis tool for papillary thyroid cancer, was built using CDR3 differences across clinicopathological groups. Using MiXCR, TCRdb re-called clones from the PCR reads. The V and J calls were determined by TCRdb, not by the authors. The sample includes about 10,000 clones, 25% to 30% seen only once; the top ten take about 15%. The rearrangement joins TRBV25-1 to TRBJ1-4; D is possibly TRBD1 (5 bases). The source is a female donor with papillary thyroid cancer or a benign thyroid nodule (not recorded which). Some clones in this sample may be carry-over from other donors' samples. The material sequenced was tumor tissue. CDR3 in amino acids: CACSFPFGAGSEKLFF. The CDR3, as DNA: TGTGCCTGCAGTTTCCCCTTTGGAGCAGGGTCAGAAAAACTGTTTTTT.